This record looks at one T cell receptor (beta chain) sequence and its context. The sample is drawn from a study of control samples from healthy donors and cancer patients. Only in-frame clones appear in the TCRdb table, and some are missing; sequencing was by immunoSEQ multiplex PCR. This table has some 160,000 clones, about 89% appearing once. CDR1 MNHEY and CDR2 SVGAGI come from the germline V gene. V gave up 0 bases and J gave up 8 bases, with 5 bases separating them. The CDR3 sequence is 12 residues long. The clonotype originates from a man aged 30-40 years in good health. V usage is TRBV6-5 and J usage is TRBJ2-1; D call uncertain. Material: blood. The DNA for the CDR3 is TGTGCCAGCAGTTACTCGATCCATGAGCAGTTCTTC. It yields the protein CASSYSIHEQFF.